The present T cell receptor (beta chain) was sequenced within a study of T cell repertoires in cytomegalovirus infection. MiXCR, run by TCRdb on the reads, gives a single entry per CDR3 protein. The sample holds about 770,000 distinct CDR3 sequences; about 29% are singletons and the top ten take around 13%. V shed 2 bases and J 4 bases; nucleotides not matched to a gene: 9. From germline, CDR1 is MNHEY and CDR2 SVGAGI. CDR3 size: 17 residues. On this clonotype itself: Its antigen is unidentified.

The specimen comprised cultured CD8+ T cells from PBMCs, sampled from culture after CMV antigen stimulation. This sequence was found in a human donor in good health (CMV status not recorded). Some clones in this sample may be carry-over from other donors' samples. The genes are TRBV6-5 and TRBJ2-2; 8 bases agree with TRBD2. The CDR3 loop reads CASSYRGTGGLTGELFF. The DNA for the CDR3 is TGTGCCAGCAGTTACCGCGGTACGGGGGGGCTCACCGGGGAGCTGTTTTTT.